Below, 21 T cell receptor beta chains from the same sample are listed, as sequenced in a study of CD4 T cells in relation to SARS-CoV-2 and coronaviruses. These TCRs' antigens remain unknown. The unexposed donors gave CD4+ T cells in about 2011-2018, prior to COVID-19. Isolation of CD4+ T cells took place after less than twelve days in culture. Using immunoSEQ multiplex PCR, the repertoire was profiled, and TCRdb retains in-frame clones only, with some absent. The sample carries under 20,000 clones, around 78% recorded once. The specimen sequenced was CD4+ T cells from PBMCs, cultured in vitro. Receptor source: a human donor in good health.

The chain combines TRBV4-2 with TRBJ2-3, with 9 bases that match TRBD2. From germline, CDR1 is LGHNA and CDR2 YNFKEQ. V lost 4 bases, J lost 5 bases, and 4 bases stayed unmatched. The CDR3 loop spans 14 amino acids. DNA for the CDR3: TGTGCCAGCAGCCCGTTAGCGGGAGTAGATACGCAGTATTTT. Translation: CASSPLAGVDTQYF.

The CDR3 region is CASAGFGGELFF. The CDR3 DNA sequence: TGTGCCTCTGCTGGGTTCGGCGGGGAGCTGTTTTTT. The gene calls are TRBV30 and TRBJ2-2; D remains ambiguous. The CDR3 loop spans 12 amino acids. The germline gives CDR1 GTSNPN, CDR2 SVGIG (reference sequence). Trimming removed 7 bases from V and 7 bases from J, with 13 bases in between.

The chain recombines TRBV7-3 with TRBJ2-7; TRBD2 matches 11 bases. The junction had 21 bases not matched to a gene; V was cut back by 5 bases and J by 0 bases. The germline V gene has CDR1 SGHTA and CDR2 FQGTGA. The CDR3 is 21 residues long. The CDR3 here is CASSLRAGPKGTSGSSYEQYF. The DNA for the CDR3 is TGTGCCAGCAGCCTGAGAGCCGGACCAAAGGGTACTAGCGGGAGCTCCTACGAGCAGTACTTC.

This chain uses TRBV3-1 (or the pseudogene TRBV3-2) with TRBJ2-5, with a weak D call TRBD1 (6 bases). Per the germline V gene, CDR1 is LGHDT and CDR2 is YNNKEL (reference sequence). The CDR3 is made up of 14 amino acids. The ends were cut back, 9 bases at V and 7 bases at J, with 21 bases in the middle. CDR3 loop: CASLREGVLGTQYF. CDR3 in DNA: TGTGCCAGTCTTCGCGAGGGGGTCCTGGGGACCCAGTACTTC.

The chain recombines TRBV4-2 with TRBJ2-1; possible D gene TRBD2, 6 bases. The length of the CDR3 is 14 residues. V lost 1 base to trimming and J lost 7 bases, with 11 bases between them. Germline CDR1 is LGHNA and CDR2 is YNFKEQ. The DNA of the CDR3 is TGTGCCAGCAGCCAAGGTTCTAGCGCGAATGAGCAGTTCTTC. Its translation: CASSQGSSANEQFF.

The chain uses TRBV5-5 and TRBJ2-5, with D hard to call. Trimming left V 0 bases short and J 2 bases short, with 8 bases between. The CDR3 loop spans 14 amino acids. Looked up from germline, CDR1 is SGHKS and CDR2 is YYEKEE (reference sequence). The CDR3 DNA sequence: TGTGCCAGCAGCTTGGTGCCCACACAAGAGACCCAGTACTTC. Residues: CASSLVPTQETQYF.

The CDR3 nucleotides are TGTGCCAGCAGCTACCAGGGTCGAACTGAAGCTTTCTTT. Its translation is CASSYQGRTEAFF. The chain links TRBV12-3 or TRBV12-4 to TRBJ1-1; TRBD1 is a possible D gene (5 bases). The V gene lost 6 bases and the J gene lost 5 bases, with 13 bases spanning the gap. CDR3 length: 13 amino acids.

This clone was seen a handful of times. The chain recombines TRBV5-8 with TRBJ1-1, with D unresolved. There are 14 residues in the CDR3. Germline V gives CDR1 SGHTS, CDR2 YDEGEE. V was shortened by 2 bases and J by 0 bases, with 8 bases between the two germline ends. The CDR3 region is CASSLLTVNTEAFF. The DNA for the CDR3 is TGTGCCAGCAGCTTATTGACGGTGAACACTGAAGCTTTCTTT.

This chain uses TRBV7-9 with TRBJ1-5; D possibly corresponds to TRBD1 (5 bases). Germline V lookup: CDR1 SEHNR, CDR2 FQNEAQ (reference sequence). Trimming removed 0 bases from V and 3 bases from J, with 9 bases in between. This CDR3 is built from 15 residues. CDR3 nucleotides: TGTGCCAGCAGCTTAGCGGGGCAGTTCAATCAGCCCCAGCATTTT. Its protein is CASSLAGQFNQPQHF.

The chain recombines TRBV5-4 with TRBJ2-5; D gene unclear. Germline CDR1 is SGHNT and CDR2 is YYREEE (reference sequence). CDR3 length: 12 amino acids. V lost 1 base to trimming and J lost 3 bases, with 4 bases between them. The CDR3 is CASSLPEETQYF. In DNA, the CDR3 is TGTGCCAGCAGCTTGCCTGAAGAGACCCAGTACTTC.

V is TRBV24-1 and J is TRBJ2-1, with no clear D. Germline V gives CDR1 KGHDR, CDR2 SFDVKD. This CDR3 comprises 11 residues. Trimming pared 2 bases from V and 8 bases from J, leaving 3 bases between. The CDR3 sequence is CATSDWDEQFF. The CDR3 bases are TGTGCCACCAGTGATTGGGATGAGCAGTTCTTC.

The chain combines TRBV14 with TRBJ2-1, with a weak D call TRBD1 (6 bases). The CDR3 length is 15 residues. The germline V and J ends were trimmed by 5 bases and 7 bases, with 18 bases remaining between them. Per germline, CDR1 SGHDN and CDR2 FVKESK. The CDR3 sequence is CASSANGQWVNEQFF. The CDR3 DNA reads TGTGCCAGCAGCGCGAATGGACAGTGGGTGAATGAGCAGTTCTTC. The full variable domain, rest sourced from reference TRBV14 and TRBJ2-1, is EAGVTQFPSHSVIEKGQTVTLRCDPISGHDNLYWYRRVMGKEIKFLLHFVKESKQDESGMPNNRFLAERTGGTYSTLKVQPAELEDSGVYFCASSANGQWVNEQFFGPGTRLTVL.

The rearrangement joins TRBV15 to TRBJ2-1, with 8 bases lining up with TRBD2. V lost 1 base to trimming and J lost 7 bases; unmatched junction nucleotides: 9. Germline loops: CDR1 LNHNV, CDR2 YYDKDF (reference sequence). CDR3 size: 16 residues. Here the CDR3 reads CATSRGPGGPLNEQFF. The CDR3 region has the DNA TGTGCCACCAGCAGAGGACCGGGAGGGCCCCTGAATGAGCAGTTCTTC. The variable domain in full, completed from reference TRBV15 and TRBJ2-1, reads DAMVIQNPRYQVTQFGKPVTLSCSQTLNHNVMYWYQQKSSQAPKLLFHYYDKDFNNEADTPDNFQSRRPNTSFCFLDIRSPGLGDTAMYLCATSRGPGGPLNEQFFGPGTRLTVL.

V and J are TRBV7-6 and TRBJ1-4; D possibly corresponds to TRBD1 (5 bases). This CDR3 is 16 amino acids long. CDR1 and CDR2 (germline): SGHVS, FNYEAQ. The germline V and J ends were trimmed by 0 bases and 8 bases, with 16 bases remaining between them. CDR3 sequence: CASSLAQTAGDEKLFF. The CDR3 nucleotides are TGTGCCAGCAGCTTAGCGCAAACAGCTGGGGACGAAAAACTGTTTTTT. The full variable domain, its missing parts supplied by reference TRBV7-6 and TRBJ1-4, is GAGVSQSPRYKVTKRGQDVALRCDPISGHVSLYWYRQALGQGPEFLTYFNYEAQQDKSGLPNDRFSAERPEGSISTLTIQRTEQRDSAMYRCASSLAQTAGDEKLFFGSGTQLSVL.

This clone has a handful of counts. This rearrangement joins TRBV6-5 to TRBJ1-2; no clear D gene. The germline V and J ends were trimmed by 2 bases and 1 base, with 2 bases remaining between them. The CDR3 has 12 amino acids. Germline CDR1 is MNHEY and CDR2 is SVGAGI. CDR3 sequence reads: CASSYSNYGYTF. DNA of the CDR3: TGTGCCAGCAGTTACAGTAACTATGGCTACACCTTC.

The chain links TRBV19 to TRBJ1-2, with a possible D match to TRBD1 (5 bases). Germline V lookup: CDR1 LNHDA, CDR2 SQIVND (reference sequence). This CDR3 comprises 14 residues. Deletions cut 4 bases from V and 0 bases from J, with 9 bases between. In DNA, the CDR3 is TGTGCCAGTAGTACAGGGTTTCCTAACTATGGCTACACCTTC. This encodes CASSTGFPNYGYTF.

This clone was seen more than once but under ten times. The chain uses TRBV24-1 and TRBJ2-6; 8 nucleotides match TRBD2. Germline V gene data show CDR1 as KGHDR and CDR2 as SFDVKD. With V trimmed by 5 bases and J by 12 bases, 8 bases remained unmatched. CDR3 length: 14 amino acids. The CDR3 sequence: CATSAGGASSVLTF. CDR3 nucleotides: TGTGCCACCAGTGCGGGAGGGGCGTCCAGCGTCCTGACTTTC.

The genes are TRBV5-8 and TRBJ2-3; 8 bases line up with TRBD2. Unmatched junction bases numbered 9, after V lost 2 bases and J lost 4 bases. The germline gives CDR1 SGHTS, CDR2 YDEGEE. CDR3 size: 16 residues. This CDR3 reads CASSFSGTSLPDTQYF. The CDR3 coding sequence is TGTGCCAGCAGCTTTTCCGGGACTAGTCTCCCAGATACGCAGTATTTT.

The V and J genes are TRBV30 and TRBJ2-7; 14 nucleotides agree with TRBD2. This CDR3 comprises 16 residues. The J segment lost 2 bases and the V segment lost 6 bases, leaving 9 bases of the junction unmatched. The germline V gene encodes CDR1 GTSNPN and CDR2 SVGIG (reference sequence). The CDR3 nucleotides read TGTGCCTGCACAGAAGTGGGACTAGCGGGAGCCTACGAGCAGTACTTC. Protein: CACTEVGLAGAYEQYF.

This chain uses TRBV6-5 with TRBJ1-2; D unresolved. V was shortened by 2 bases and J by 5 bases, with 6 bases between the two germline ends. Germline V gene lookup returns CDR1 MNHEY and CDR2 SVGAGI. The CDR3 is made up of 12 amino acids. DNA of the CDR3: TGTGCCAGCAGTTACGGGAGATATGGCTACACCTTC. Its translation: CASSYGRYGYTF.

V usage is TRBV7-2 and J usage is TRBJ2-4; 10 bases fit TRBD1. Trimming at V came to 4 bases and at J to 1 base, leaving 4 bases not matched to a gene. Germline loops: CDR1 SGHTA, CDR2 FQGNSA. The CDR3 extends over 16 amino acids. CDR3 region: CASSSGQGVAKNIQYF. The CDR3 nucleotides read TGTGCCAGCAGCTCCGGACAGGGGGTGGCCAAAAACATTCAGTACTTC.